This record covers a single T cell receptor beta chain. Deletions cut 7 bases from V and 4 bases from J, with 17 bases between. Germline V lookup: CDR1 SQVTM, CDR2 ANQGSEA. The CDR3 totals 14 residues. Assay used: immunoSEQ multiplex PCR; TCRdb lists only in-frame clones, some missing. The data contain under 40,000 clones, approximately 80% of them singletons. This sample stems from a study of T cell responses to AZD1222 COVID-19 vaccine. The origin of this receptor is an adult who received the AZD1222 COVID-19 vaccine. The gene calls are TRBV29-1 and TRBJ1-5; D remains ambiguous. This specimen consisted of peripheral blood, obtained 28 days after the second AZD1222 dose. CDR3 nucleotides: TGCAGCGCTGGGGAAGGGCGAGGGAATCAGCCCCAGCATTTT. It encodes CSAGEGRGNQPQHF.